This T cell receptor beta chain was documented in a study of CD8+ T cells in alopecia areata. Study outcomes and limitations: Clarity of TCR sharing across patients fell short of that in mice, possibly HLA-related. Clonality was higher in lesional than normal scalp, especially in alopecia totalis/universalis.

CD4+ and CD8+ T cells were sorted from PBMCs. Following extraction, RNA underwent reverse transcription to cDNA, which served as the sequencing template. This table comes from immunoSEQ multiplex PCR, and its TCRdb copy is limited to in-frame clones, with some not included. The profile covers 150,000 or so clones, with about 60% appearing a single time and around 6% taken by the ten largest. This clone was observed a handful of times. The target antigen is unknown. Germline CDR1 is LGHNA and CDR2 is YSLEER. This CDR3 comprises 19 residues. The germline V and J ends were trimmed by 1 base and 4 bases, with 25 bases remaining between them.

The clonotype comes from a human donor with alopecia areata. Sequences were derived from CD4+ T cells sorted from blood, sampled at week 0. The rearrangement links TRBV4-3 to TRBJ2-5; D ambiguous. The CDR3 sequence: CASSQVPFLVVRLGETQYF. In nucleotides, the CDR3 is TGCGCCAGCAGCCAAGTCCCGTTTTTGGTAGTCAGACTTGGAGAGACCCAGTACTTC.